The rows below give T cell receptor beta chains drawn from one sample of a study of CD8 T cells in Susac syndrome. TCRdb used MiXCR to reprocess the immunoSEQ multiplex PCR reads, holding one entry per CDR3 protein. Of approximately 160,000 distinct CDR3 sequences in the sample, about 92% were seen once. Sequences were obtained from CD4+ T cells from PBMCs. The receptors shown here come from a human donor in good health. Each CDR3 is given with its conserved first and last residue. A D gene is named only where the DNA matches it firmly. Rows may omit the clone size; those that give it use once, few, many or a size class.

clone_size	j_call	v_call	d_call	cdr3_aa	cdr3_nt
once	TRBJ2-2	TRBV20-1	TRBD2	CSARRAGVTGELFF	TGCAGTGCTCGTCGAGCGGGAGTCACCGGGGAGCTGTTTTTT
once	TRBJ1-5	TRBV2	TRBD1	CASSADRDQPQHF	TGTGCCAGCAGTGCGGACAGGGATCAGCCCCAGCATTTT
-	TRBJ1-5	TRBV4-1	-	CASSQVGLRGQPQHF	TGCGCCAGCAGCCAAGTAGGGCTACGCGGTCAGCCCCAGCATTTT
-	TRBJ1-1	TRBV20-1	-	CSAPGLPQGTEAFF	TGCAGTGCCCCCGGGTTACCCCAGGGCACTGAAGCTTTCTTT
-	TRBJ1-1	TRBV4-3	-	CASSRSGARAFF	TGCGCCAGCAGTCGCAGTGGGGCGCGAGCTTTCTTT
-	TRBJ2-3	TRBV2	-	CASSGSADTQYF	TGTGCCAGCAGTGGCAGCGCAGATACGCAGTATTTT
-	TRBJ2-2	TRBV4-3	TRBD2	CASSQMTSGGGSDTGELFF	TGCGCCAGCAGCCAAATGACTAGCGGGGGGGGATCCGACACCGGGGAGCTGTTTTTT
-	TRBJ2-7	TRBV20-1	TRBD2	CSASFLGPGGYEQYF	TGCAGTGCTAGCTTTTTAGGACCGGGGGGGTACGAGCAGTACTTC
few	TRBJ2-2	TRBV24-1	-	CATSPFGGANTGELFF	TGTGCCACCAGCCCCTTTGGGGGAGCGAACACCGGGGAGCTGTTTTTT
-	TRBJ1-2	TRBV30	-	CAWSATALYSRDLANYGYTF	TGTGCCTGGAGTGCGACGGCCTTATACTCCCGGGACCTCGCTAACTATGGCTACACCTTC
-	TRBJ2-2	TRBV5-1	TRBD2	CASSKGGLAGVSGELFF	TGCGCCAGCAGCAAGGGAGGACTAGCGGGAGTAAGCGGGGAGCTGTTTTTT
-	TRBJ2-3	TRBV20-1	-	CSAPMGTSTDTQYF	TGCAGTGCGCCGATGGGTACTAGCACAGATACGCAGTATTTT
-	TRBJ1-2	TRBV2	-	CASRGDGGYTF	TGTGCCAGCAGGGGGGACGGAGGCTACACCTTC
once	TRBJ2-2	TRBV7-9	-	CASSYPRRAGNTGELFF	TGTGCCAGCAGCTACCCCCGGAGGGCGGGTAACACCGGGGAGCTGTTTTTT
-	TRBJ2-7	TRBV7-9	-	CASSLSDTRFEQYF	TGTGCCAGCAGCTTAAGTGACACCCGGTTCGAGCAGTACTTC
once	TRBJ1-1	TRBV3-1	-	CASSQDGQVTEAFF	TGTGCCAGCAGCCAAGATGGGCAGGTCACTGAAGCTTTCTTT
-	TRBJ2-2	TRBV28	-	CASSLSGYREVGELFF	TGTGCCAGCAGTTTATCGGGGTACAGGGAGGTCGGGGAGCTGTTTTTT
-	TRBJ2-1	TRBV24-1	TRBD1	CATSDYGTGGNEQFF	TGTGCCACCAGTGACTACGGGACAGGGGGCAATGAGCAGTTCTTC
-	TRBJ1-6	TRBV2	-	CASSETGADNSPLHF	TGTGCCAGCAGTGAAACGGGCGCCGATAATTCACCCCTCCACTTT
-	TRBJ2-4	TRBV5-6	-	CASSAVGTENIQYF	TGTGCCAGCAGCGCCGTTGGAACAGAAAACATTCAGTACTTC
-	TRBJ2-7	TRBV28	TRBD2	CASSLPSGAYEQYF	TGTGCCAGCAGTTTACCTAGCGGAGCCTACGAGCAGTACTTC
-	TRBJ2-5	TRBV5-1	-	CASSLATDRETQYF	TGCGCCAGCAGCTTGGCGACGGACCGGGAGACCCAGTACTTC
-	TRBJ2-5	TRBV7-9	-	CASSFSWGDQETQYF	TGTGCCAGCAGCTTCAGTTGGGGCGACCAAGAGACCCAGTACTTC
-	TRBJ2-7	TRBV19	TRBD1	CASSLWTGANSYEQYF	TGTGCCAGTAGTCTTTGGACAGGGGCCAACTCCTACGAGCAGTACTTC
-	TRBJ2-5	TRBV7-2	TRBD2	CASSRRLAGGMETQYF	TGTGCCAGCAGCCGTCGACTAGCGGGGGGGATGGAGACCCAGTACTTC
-	TRBJ2-1	TRBV30	TRBD1	CAWSVPGGLYNEQFF	TGTGCCTGGAGCGTCCCAGGGGGCCTTTACAATGAGCAGTTCTTC
-	TRBJ2-1	TRBV20-1	TRBD2	CSAREWVAGEEQFF	TGCAGTGCTAGGGAGTGGGTAGCGGGAGAGGAGCAGTTCTTC
-	TRBJ1-4	TRBV30	TRBD1	CAWSVTGGYEKLFF	TGTGCCTGGAGTGTGACAGGGGGCTATGAAAAACTGTTTTTT
-	TRBJ2-7	TRBV11-3	TRBD1	CASSKGQIYEQYF	TGTGCCAGCAGCAAGGGACAGATCTACGAGCAGTACTTC
-	TRBJ2-5	TRBV29-1	-	CSVGVHFGETQYF	TGCAGCGTTGGTGTTCACTTCGGAGAGACCCAGTACTTC
-	TRBJ2-7	TRBV7-9	-	CASSLARSYDEQYF	TGTGCCAGCAGCTTAGCACGGTCCTACGACGAGCAGTACTTC
-	TRBJ2-7	TRBV9	TRBD1	CASSATGGAGREQYF	TGTGCCAGCAGCGCCACAGGGGGCGCCGGGCGGGAGCAGTACTTC
-	TRBJ2-3	TRBV18	-	CASSPGSTDTQYF	TGTGCCAGCTCACCAGGGAGCACAGATACGCAGTATTTT
-	TRBJ2-5	TRBV5-6	TRBD1	CASSDYRGRWETQYF	TGTGCCAGCAGCGATTACAGGGGGCGGTGGGAGACCCAGTACTTC
-	TRBJ2-7	TRBV28	TRBD1	CASSLLFQTGISYEQYF	TGTGCCAGCAGTTTACTTTTTCAGACAGGGATCTCCTACGAGCAGTACTTC